The 19 T cell receptor beta chains below come from one sample, sequenced in a study of shared clonotypes between healthy human individuals. Clones were sequenced by immunoSEQ multiplex PCR, and TCRdb holds only the in-frame ones, with some missing. The sample has around 1.5 million clones; 98% are singletons. The material sequenced was naive CD4+ T cells sorted from blood. The subset was: CD45RA+ positively selected. The receptors come from a man aged 25 to 45 in good health.

CDR3 DNA sequence: TGTGCCAGCAGCCGCACGAGGGGTTCGGATAGCAATCAGCCCCAGCATTTT. It codes for CASSRTRGSDSNQPQHF. This rearrangement joins TRBV5-6 to TRBJ1-5, with D tentatively TRBD1 (5 bases). The CDR3 is 17 residues long. Germline CDR1 is SGHDT and CDR2 is YYEEEE. The V and J ends lost 4 bases and 0 bases respectively, with 17 bases between them.

In this sample, this clone turned up once. The rearrangement joins TRBV7-2 to TRBJ2-4, with D possibly being TRBD1 (5 bases). Germline V gives CDR1 SGHTA, CDR2 FQGNSA. The length of the CDR3 is 12 residues. The ends were cut back, 5 bases at V and 9 bases at J, with 11 bases in the middle. The CDR3 region is CASSPSTGIQYF. CDR3 DNA sequence: TGTGCCAGCAGCCCCTCAACAGGCATTCAGTACTTC.

The chain is built from TRBV7-8 and TRBJ2-3; D is unresolved. Germline V lookup: CDR1 SGHVS, CDR2 FQNEAQ. V was shortened by 5 bases and J by 4 bases, with 7 bases between the two germline ends. The length of the CDR3 is 12 residues. CDR3 residues: CASSQSADTQYF. The CDR3 nucleotides are TGTGCCAGCAGCCAAAGCGCAGATACGCAGTATTTT.

The chain combines TRBV5-1 with TRBJ2-5; TRBD2 might be the D (5 bases). The V gene's germline CDR1 is SGHRS and CDR2 YFSETQ. Between the trimmed V and J ends, which lost 1 base and 0 bases, there was a span of 10 bases. This CDR3 contains 15 residues. CDR3 DNA sequence: TGCGCCAGCAGCTTGAGTAGCGCGTACCAAGAGACCCAGTACTTC. Amino acids: CASSLSSAYQETQYF.

The rearrangement links TRBV5-4 to TRBJ1-4, with D unresolved. V gave up 4 bases and J gave up 7 bases, with 20 bases separating them. CDR3 length: 16 residues. Germline V gives CDR1 SGHNT, CDR2 YYREEE (reference sequence). This CDR3 is CASSPTRATVGEKLFF. CDR3 DNA: TGTGCCAGCAGCCCTACCCGGGCAACCGTGGGTGAAAAACTGTTTTTT. Filled out from reference TRBV5-4 and TRBJ1-4, the complete variable domain reads ETGVTQSPTHLIKTRGQQVTLRCSSQSGHNTVSWYQQALGQGPQFIFQYYREEENGRGNFPPRFSGLQFPNYSSELNVNALELDDSALYLCASSPTRATVGEKLFFGSGTQLSVL.

The chain combines TRBV10-3 with TRBJ2-4; no definite D call. V was clipped by 5 bases and J by 0 bases, with 8 bases between them. Germline V CDR1 and CDR2: ENHRY, SYGVKD. This CDR3 is built from 14 residues. The CDR3: CAISKNLAKNIQYF. The CDR3 DNA sequence: TGTGCCATCAGTAAAAACCTAGCCAAAAACATTCAGTACTTC.

This chain links TRBV11-3 with TRBJ2-2, with TRBD2 as a possible D gene (7 bases). This CDR3 has 14 residues. Per the germline V gene, CDR1 is SGHNT and CDR2 is YENEEA. V lost 5 bases and J 4 bases, leaving 11 bases between the germline ends. Here the CDR3 reads CASSQGRGTGELFF. Here the CDR3 DNA reads TGTGCCAGCAGCCAGGGGAGGGGCACCGGGGAGCTGTTTTTT.

V is TRBV6-4 and J is TRBJ2-1; the D gene is possibly TRBD2 (5 bases). The CDR3 totals 13 residues. With 4 bases removed from V and 3 bases from J, the gap between germline ends came to 7 bases. CDR1 and CDR2 from the germline V gene are MRHNA and SNTAGT. Here the CDR3 DNA reads TGTGCCAGCAGTGGCGGACTCTACAATGAGCAGTTCTTC. It encodes CASSGGLYNEQFF.

This rearrangement joins TRBV15 to TRBJ2-7; D is undetermined. V gave up 4 bases and J gave up 5 bases, with 15 bases separating them. Germline loops: CDR1 LNHNV, CDR2 YYDKDF (reference sequence). The CDR3 extends over 14 amino acids. The CDR3 is CATSTQAAVNEQYF. Here the CDR3 DNA reads TGTGCCACCAGCACGCAGGCGGCAGTTAACGAGCAGTACTTC.

The rearrangement uses TRBV18 and TRBJ1-4, with D unresolved. Trimming took 5 bases from V and 8 from J, leaving 15 bases between them. Germline V lookup: CDR1 KGHSH, CDR2 LQKENI. CDR3 size: 14 residues. The CDR3 bases are TGTGCCAGCTCATCAACGGGGATAGGGGAAAAACTGTTTTTT. It codes for CASSSTGIGEKLFF.

This rearrangement joins TRBV9 to TRBJ2-1; 10 bases are a match to TRBD2. Germline trimming cut 2 bases from V and 10 bases from J; bases unmatched to any gene: 9. Germline CDR1 and CDR2: SGDLS and YYNGEE. The CDR3 consists of 15 residues. The CDR3 is CASSVLAGALGEQFF. The CDR3 nucleotides read TGTGCCAGCAGCGTCCTAGCGGGGGCCCTTGGGGAGCAGTTCTTC.

The rearrangement joins TRBV18 to TRBJ1-2; D possibly corresponds to TRBD1 (6 bases). Germline lookup yields CDR1 KGHSH and CDR2 LQKENI. V shed 3 bases and J shed 1 base, with 12 bases lying between them. CDR3 length: 15 residues. This CDR3 is CASSPKTGLNYGYTF. The CDR3 DNA sequence: TGTGCCAGCTCACCCAAGACAGGACTTAACTATGGCTACACCTTC.

The chain joins TRBV4-1 to TRBJ2-1, with 7 bases that match TRBD1. Germline V gene sequence: CDR1 MGHRA, CDR2 YSYEKL. There are 16 residues in the CDR3. With V trimmed by 6 bases and J by 0 bases, 8 bases remained unmatched. The CDR3 bases are TGCGCCAGCAGAGAACGGGGACAGTTCTCCTACAATGAGCAGTTCTTC. Its protein product is CASRERGQFSYNEQFF.

The rearrangement joins TRBV5-1 to TRBJ2-7; D possibly corresponds to TRBD2 (6 bases). Germline values: CDR1 SGHRS, CDR2 YFSETQ. Trimming took off 5 bases at V and 2 bases at J, with 20 bases between the two ends. The CDR3 runs to 16 residues. CDR3 coding DNA: TGCGCCAGCAGTCGGGACTCCCCTTCGAGAGCCTACGAGCAGTACTTC. It specifies CASSRDSPSRAYEQYF.

The chain carries TRBV9 and TRBJ1-4, with D unresolved. The germline V gene has CDR1 SGDLS and CDR2 YYNGEE. The CDR3 extends over 13 amino acids. Trimming removed 8 bases from V and 0 bases from J, with 8 bases in between. CDR3 sequence reads: CASQSATNEKLFF. CDR3 nucleotide sequence: TGTGCCAGTCAGTCTGCAACTAATGAAAAACTGTTTTTT.

This clone was observed a single time. V and J are TRBV2 and TRBJ2-5; TRBD2 might be the D (7 bases). V was cut by 2 bases and J by 2 bases, with 18 bases left in between. Germline V gene data show CDR1 as SNHLY and CDR2 as FYNNEI. The CDR3 contains 17 residues. The DNA for the CDR3 is TGTGCCAGCAGTGAAACCCAGGGGTTGGGACTACAAGAGACCCAGTACTTC. Translated: CASSETQGLGLQETQYF.

The chain couples TRBV18 to TRBJ2-5; perhaps TRBD1 as D (6 bases). The CDR3 consists of 14 residues. Germline CDR1 KGHSH, CDR2 LQKENI. Trimming stripped 4 bases from V and 2 bases from J, with 11 bases between. This CDR3 is CASSLDRVQETQYF. In DNA, the CDR3 is TGTGCCAGCTCACTGGACAGAGTTCAAGAGACCCAGTACTTC.

The CDR3 loop reads CSVGNRGQGEQYF. The CDR3 DNA sequence: TGCAGCGTGGGAAACCGGGGCCAGGGCGAGCAGTACTTC. This chain joins TRBV29-1 and TRBJ2-7, with D perhaps matching TRBD1 or TRBD2 (5 bases each). Germline CDR1 SQVTM, CDR2 ANQGSEA. V was shortened by 6 bases and J by 6 bases, with 18 bases between the two germline ends. This CDR3 contains 13 residues.

V and J are TRBV5-6 and TRBJ2-5; 7 bases align to TRBD1. The CDR3 extends over 15 amino acids. Trimming removed 1 base from V and 5 bases from J; junction bases left unmatched: 8. The germline CDR1 and CDR2 sequences are SGHDT and YYEEEE. CDR3 residues: CASSLIGGVMETQYF. CDR3 nucleotides: TGTGCCAGCAGCTTGATAGGGGGCGTAATGGAGACCCAGTACTTC.